These 29 T cell receptor beta chains came from one sample sequenced in a study of blood T cell repertoires in COVID-19 (dated by TCRdb to about 2020). Receptor libraries were prepared by the immunoSEQ multiplex PCR assay. In its TCRdb copy, this immuneACCESS table keeps in-frame sequences only and misses some clones. Where compared with another copy, unresolved V genes explain less than half of these, and the others have no known cause. The sample table records approximately 220,000 clones; around 80% of these occur just once. The biggest ten clones account for 10% of the sample. Source material: peripheral blood. These receptor sequences come from a woman older than 75 with acute or convalescent COVID-19.

The CDR3, as DNA: TGTGCCAGCAGCACAAGCAGCGGGGTGCGCACTGAAGCTTTCTTT. Its translation: CASSTSSGVRTEAFF. The genes are TRBV7-2 and TRBJ1-1; D ambiguous. Germline V gene lookup returns CDR1 SGHTA and CDR2 FQGNSA. The CDR3 runs 15 residues. Deletions cut 5 bases from V and 4 bases from J, with 17 bases between.

J is TRBJ1-2 and V is TRBV5-6, with a weak D call TRBD1 (6 bases). The CDR3 extends over 16 amino acids. Germline V gives CDR1 SGHDT, CDR2 YYEEEE. Between the trimmed V and J ends, which lost 2 bases and 4 bases, there was a span of 18 bases. CDR3 sequence: CASSFPRLDSAYGYTF. CDR3 DNA: TGTGCCAGCAGCTTTCCTCGCTTGGACAGCGCCTATGGCTACACCTTC.

The V gene is TRBV19, the J gene TRBJ1-1, with a tentative D call TRBD1 (5 bases). The CDR3 extends over 13 amino acids. Germline values: CDR1 LNHDA, CDR2 SQIVND (reference sequence). Trimming removed 5 bases at V and 3 bases at J, with 10 bases between. The DNA for the CDR3 is TGTGCCAGTAGTTTTACAGGTGACACTGAAGCTTTCTTT. Translated, it gives CASSFTGDTEAFF.

This clone was recorded once. The chain uses TRBV19 and TRBJ1-5; TRBD1 might be the D (5 bases). The V end lost 11 bases, the J end lost 6 bases, and 11 bases lay between the germline ends. The germline CDR1 and CDR2 sequences are LNHDA and SQIVND (reference sequence). CDR3 length: 11 amino acids. The CDR3 protein is CAVGGGQPQHF. In DNA, the CDR3 is TGTGCCGTCGGGGGGGGTCAGCCCCAGCATTTT.

This clone was recorded a few times. The chain carries TRBV7-9 and TRBJ2-1, with 9 bases lining up with TRBD2. Trimming at V came to 3 bases and at J to 1 base, leaving 1 base not matched to a gene. The CDR3 consists of 15 residues. The germline CDR1 and CDR2 sequences are SEHNR and FQNEAQ (reference sequence). The CDR3 protein is CASSFSGGSYNEQFF. CDR3 in DNA: TGTGCCAGCAGCTTTAGCGGGGGATCCTACAATGAGCAGTTCTTC. The full variable domain, its missing parts supplied by reference TRBV7-9 and TRBJ2-1, is DTGVSQNPRHKITKRGQNVTFRCDPISEHNRLYWYRQTLGQGPEFLTYFQNEAQLEKSRLLSDRFSAERPKGSFSTLEIQRTEQGDSAMYLCASSFSGGSYNEQFFGPGTRLTVL.

CDR3 residues: CASSLPGQGSEKLFF. In nucleotides, the CDR3 is TGTGCCAGCAGTTTACCGGGACAGGGAAGTGAAAAACTGTTTTTT. This chain connects TRBV28 to TRBJ1-4, with 9 bases lining up with TRBD1. After removal of 2 bases from V and 7 bases from J, the junction contained 5 bases not matched to a gene. Germline CDR1 and CDR2: MDHEN and SYDVKM. This CDR3 region has 15 residues.

This clone was picked up a small number of times. The rearrangement links TRBV19 to TRBJ2-7; D remains unclear. In germline, CDR1 is LNHDA, CDR2 SQIVND (reference sequence). Trimming shortened V by 3 bases and J by 0 bases, and 9 bases separated the two germline ends. This CDR3 comprises 14 residues. The chain's CDR3 is CASSIGRLSYEQYF. Written as DNA, the CDR3 is TGTGCCAGTAGTATTGGCAGGCTCTCCTACGAGCAGTACTTC.

This clone appeared a few times. The chain uses TRBV7-9 and TRBJ1-4, with D perhaps matching TRBD1 (6 bases). V gave up 5 bases and J gave up 7 bases, with 14 bases separating them. The CDR3 length is 14 residues. Germline lookup yields CDR1 SEHNR and CDR2 FQNEAQ (reference sequence). The CDR3: CASSATSGVEKLFF. CDR3 sequence (DNA): TGTGCCAGCAGCGCCACCTCAGGGGTTGAAAAACTGTTTTTT.

This chain uses TRBV11-3 with TRBJ1-2; 8 positions match TRBD1. J lost 2 bases, V lost 2 bases, and 1 base had no gene match. CDR1 SGHNT and CDR2 YENEEA come from the germline V gene. The CDR3 loop spans 14 amino acids. The CDR3 DNA follows: TGTGCCAGCAGCTTACGGGACAGGAACTATGGCTACACCTTC. Its protein is CASSLRDRNYGYTF.

The V call is TRBV7-8, the J call TRBJ2-1; 14 bases are a match to TRBD2. J gave up 7 bases and V 0 bases, and 14 bases lay outside the gene matches. The length of the CDR3 is 20 residues. Germline-derived CDR1 and CDR2 are SGHVS and FQNEAQ. Here the CDR3 reads CASSLAPGLAGVGSGNEQFF. CDR3 nucleotides: TGTGCCAGCAGCTTAGCCCCGGGACTAGCGGGAGTTGGGTCTGGGAATGAGCAGTTCTTC.

In regard to this clone: Other nucleotide sequences from this sample produce the same CDR3. The chain recombines TRBV24-1 with TRBJ2-5, with 13 bases lining up with TRBD2. Per germline, CDR1 KGHDR and CDR2 SFDVKD. With 3 bases clipped from V and 3 bases from J, the junction kept 3 bases outside the gene matches. The CDR3 spans 16 residues. The CDR3, as DNA: TGTGCCACCAGTGATAGGGGACTAGCGGGGAAAGAGACCCAGTACTTC. This gives the protein CATSDRGLAGKETQYF.

This clone was seen a few times. The chain combines TRBV7-9 with TRBJ2-7; unclear D gene. Per the germline V gene, CDR1 is SEHNR and CDR2 is FQNEAQ (reference sequence). V was clipped by 5 bases and J by 0 bases, with 11 bases between them. The CDR3 has 14 residues. The CDR3 DNA follows: TGTGCCAGCAGCGCAGACTCGGGCTCCTACGAGCAGTACTTC. Protein: CASSADSGSYEQYF.

The chain is built from TRBV12-3 or TRBV12-4 and TRBJ2-3, with D maybe TRBD2 (6 bases). This CDR3 spans 13 amino acids. The V gene lost 7 bases and the J gene lost 4 bases, with 12 bases spanning the gap. Here the CDR3 reads CASKSAGSDTQYF. In nucleotides, the CDR3 is TGTGCCAGCAAGAGCGCGGGGTCAGATACGCAGTATTTT.

The rearrangement links TRBV20-1 to TRBJ1-5; D is perhaps TRBD1 (6 bases). Germline-derived CDR1 and CDR2 are DFQATT and SNEGSKA (reference sequence). V shed 3 bases and J shed 2 bases, with 26 bases lying between them. The CDR3 totals 19 residues. CDR3 DNA: TGCAGTGCTAGTTCAAGGCAGGGGAGGGTGGGTTCTGGCAATCAGCCCCAGCATTTT. This codes for CSASSRQGRVGSGNQPQHF.

V usage is TRBV19 and J usage is TRBJ1-6, with TRBD1 as a possible D gene (5 bases). CDR3 length: 16 amino acids. V was clipped by 5 bases and J by 6 bases, with 17 bases between them. The V gene's germline CDR1 is LNHDA and CDR2 SQIVND (reference sequence). The CDR3 DNA reads TGTGCCAGTAGTCCAAGGAGACAGCCTCTTAATTCACCCCTCCACTTT. Amino acid sequence: CASSPRRQPLNSPLHF.

V usage is TRBV28 and J usage is TRBJ2-7; a weak D match, TRBD2 (5 bases). Between the trimmed V and J ends, which lost 4 bases and 5 bases, there was a span of 18 bases. The CDR3 is 15 amino acids. Germline V gene sequence: CDR1 MDHEN, CDR2 SYDVKM. The CDR3 is CASSSHTRDVDEQYF. The CDR3 bases are TGTGCCAGCAGTTCCCATACTAGAGACGTTGACGAGCAGTACTTC. The variable domain in full, with the rest retrieved from reference TRBV28 and TRBJ2-7, is DVKVTQSSRYLVKRTGEKVFLECVQDMDHENMFWYRQDPGLGLRLIYFSYDVKMKEKGDIPEGYSVSREKKERFSLILESASTNQTSMYLCASSSHTRDVDEQYFGPGTRLTVT.

The gene calls are TRBV28 and TRBJ2-3, with D perhaps matching TRBD2 (5 bases). V dropped 5 bases and J dropped 6 bases, with 9 bases sitting between them. This CDR3 comprises 12 residues. Per the germline V gene, CDR1 is MDHEN and CDR2 is SYDVKM. As DNA, the CDR3 is TGTGCCAGCAGTCCGGAGGTGGATACGCAGTATTTT. The encoded protein is CASSPEVDTQYF.

The chain carries TRBV4-1 and TRBJ1-4; D might be TRBD1 (5 bases). The CDR3 is made up of 18 amino acids. Trimming took off 0 bases at V and 7 bases at J, with 21 bases between the two ends. CDR1 MGHRA and CDR2 YSYEKL come from the germline V gene. The CDR3 DNA follows: TGCGCCAGCAGCCAAGAGCAAGGGTTCCGGGACTCAGGTGAAAAACTGTTTTTT. It codes for CASSQEQGFRDSGEKLFF.

This clone was recorded once. In DNA, the CDR3 is TGTGCCAGCTACAGGACAGGGGGCTTCGATGAGCAGTTCTTC. Translated, it gives CASYRTGGFDEQFF. This chain connects TRBV7-2 to TRBJ2-1; 11 nucleotides line up with TRBD1. The CDR3 consists of 14 residues. Per germline, CDR1 SGHTA and CDR2 FQGNSA. The ends lost 8 bases at V and 8 bases at J; junction bases unmatched: 8.

This chain connects TRBV21-1 to TRBJ2-1; the table's TRBD2 call for D was not verified on the DNA. TRBV21-1 is an annotated pseudogene. This CDR3 contains 17 residues. The CDR3 DNA follows: TGTGCCAGCGACAACACCTTAGGGCGGGAGGGCTGGAATGAGCAGTTCTTC. It yields the protein CASDNTLGREGWNEQFF.

CDR3 sequence (DNA): TGTGCCAGCAGCTTGTGGCAGGGGGCGAAGTTCTTC. This codes for CASSLWQGAKFF. V and J are TRBV7-9 and TRBJ2-1; TRBD1 agrees at 8 bases. This CDR3 has 12 residues. In germline, CDR1 is SEHNR, CDR2 FQNEAQ (reference sequence). The V and J ends lost 3 bases and 14 bases, in that order; junction bases with no gene match: 6.

V is TRBV10-1 and J is TRBJ2-2; 10 bases map to TRBD2. CDR1 is WNHNN, CDR2 SYGVQD, per germline (reference sequence). CDR3 length: 17 residues. The V gene end was trimmed by 1 base and the J gene end by 2 bases; junction bases not matched to a gene: 4. CDR3 sequence reads: CASSELASGSNTGELFF. The CDR3 DNA follows: TGCGCCAGCAGTGAGTTGGCTAGCGGGAGTAACACCGGGGAGCTGTTTTTT.

The J gene is TRBJ2-5, the V gene TRBV11-2; 8 bases are a match to TRBD2. Germline lookup yields CDR1 SGHAT and CDR2 FQNNGV. This CDR3 region has 14 residues. J lost 3 bases, V lost 1 base, and 1 base had no gene match. DNA for the CDR3: TGTGCCAGCAGCTTAGCACTAGCGGAAGAGACCCAGTACTTC. Its translation: CASSLALAEETQYF.

The V and J genes are TRBV30 and TRBJ2-5; no clear D gene. Trimming shortened V by 4 bases and J by 2 bases, and 5 bases separated the two germline ends. The germline CDR1 and CDR2 sequences are GTSNPN and SVGIG (reference sequence). The CDR3 totals 11 residues. The CDR3 bases are TGTGCCTGGAACATACAAGAGACCCAGTACTTC. Amino acid sequence: CAWNIQETQYF.

CDR3 in DNA: TGTGCCAGCACATCGAGAGATACGCAGTATTTT. Translating gives CASTSRDTQYF. The gene calls are TRBV13 and TRBJ2-3, with no clear D. This CDR3 is 11 amino acids long. CDR1 PRHDT and CDR2 FYEKMQ come from the germline V gene (reference sequence). V was shortened by 7 bases and J by 5 bases, with 7 bases between the two germline ends.

The genes are TRBV27 and TRBJ1-5, with D possibly being TRBD1 (6 bases). The CDR3 runs 15 residues. Germline V gene lookup returns CDR1 MNHEY and CDR2 SMNVEV (reference sequence). Trimming took off 2 bases at V and 7 bases at J, with 15 bases between the two ends. CDR3 in DNA: TGTGCCAGCAGTTTAGGACAGCCTCCTTACCAGCCCCAGCATTTT. Translated, it gives CASSLGQPPYQPQHF.

This clone came up once. A read error may account for a junction end that differs from germline. This chain joins TRBV18 and TRBJ1-1; no definite D call. There are 14 residues in the CDR3. From germline, CDR1 is KGHSH and CDR2 LQKENI. In DNA, the CDR3 is TGTGCCAGCTCACCACGCGCCGGGAACGCTGAAGCTTTCTTT. As protein: CASSPRAGNAEAFF.

V usage is TRBV7-9 and J usage is TRBJ1-3; D possibly corresponds to TRBD1 (5 bases). In germline, CDR1 is SEHNR, CDR2 FQNEAQ (reference sequence). The CDR3 totals 13 residues. V was cut by 4 bases and J by 8 bases, with 12 bases left in between. The CDR3 DNA reads TGTGCCAGCAGCTCCAGGGTACGGGACACCATATATTTT. Translated: CASSSRVRDTIYF.

On this clone: Other DNA sequences in this sample translate to the same CDR3. This sequence joins TRBV7-3 and TRBJ1-5; a weak D match, TRBD1 (5 bases). The CDR3 runs to 13 residues. Between the trimmed V and J ends, which lost 0 bases and 5 bases, there was a span of 5 bases. The V gene's germline CDR1 is SGHTA and CDR2 FQGTGA. CDR3 amino acids: CASSLTGDQPQHF. The CDR3 nucleotides are TGTGCCAGCAGCTTAACAGGGGATCAGCCCCAGCATTTT.